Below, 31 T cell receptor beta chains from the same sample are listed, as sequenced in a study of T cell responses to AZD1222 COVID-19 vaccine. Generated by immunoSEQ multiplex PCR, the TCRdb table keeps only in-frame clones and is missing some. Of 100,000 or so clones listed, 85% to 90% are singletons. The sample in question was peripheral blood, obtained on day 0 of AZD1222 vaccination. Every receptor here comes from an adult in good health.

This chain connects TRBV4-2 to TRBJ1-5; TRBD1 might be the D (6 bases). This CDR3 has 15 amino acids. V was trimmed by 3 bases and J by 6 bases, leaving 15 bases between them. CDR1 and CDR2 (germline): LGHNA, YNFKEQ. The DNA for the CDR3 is TGTGCCAGCAGCCAGTCGGCACAGGGCGGTCAGCCCCAGCATTTT. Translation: CASSQSAQGGQPQHF.

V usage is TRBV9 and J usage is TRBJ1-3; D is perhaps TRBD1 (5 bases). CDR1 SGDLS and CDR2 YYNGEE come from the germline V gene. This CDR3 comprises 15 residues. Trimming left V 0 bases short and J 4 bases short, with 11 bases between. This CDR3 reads CASSVVGATGNTIYF. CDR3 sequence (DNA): TGTGCCAGCAGCGTAGTCGGGGCAACAGGAAACACCATATATTTT.

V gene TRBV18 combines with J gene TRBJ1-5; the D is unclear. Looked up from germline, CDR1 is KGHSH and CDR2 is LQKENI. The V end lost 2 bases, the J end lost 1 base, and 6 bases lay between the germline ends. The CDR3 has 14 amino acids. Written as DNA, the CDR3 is TGTGCCAGCTCACCAGGACGCAGCAATCAGCCCCAGCATTTT. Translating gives CASSPGRSNQPQHF.

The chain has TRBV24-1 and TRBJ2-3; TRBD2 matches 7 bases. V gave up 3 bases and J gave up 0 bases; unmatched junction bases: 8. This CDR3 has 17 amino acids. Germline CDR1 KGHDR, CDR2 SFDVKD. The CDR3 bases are TGTGCCACCAGTGATCCGGCTAGCGGAGTTAGCACAGATACGCAGTATTTT. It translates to CATSDPASGVSTDTQYF.

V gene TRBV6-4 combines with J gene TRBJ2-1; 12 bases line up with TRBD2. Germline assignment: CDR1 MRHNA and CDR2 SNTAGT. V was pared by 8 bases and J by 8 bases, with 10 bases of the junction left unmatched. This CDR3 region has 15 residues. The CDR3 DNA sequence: TGTGCCAGCCGCTTACTAGCGGGGGGTCATCATGAGCAGTTCTTC. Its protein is CASRLLAGGHHEQFF.

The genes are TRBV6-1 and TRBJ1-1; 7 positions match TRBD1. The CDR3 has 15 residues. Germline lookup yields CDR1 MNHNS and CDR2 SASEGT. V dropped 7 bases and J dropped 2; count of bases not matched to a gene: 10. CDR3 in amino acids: CASTPRRGRNTEAFF. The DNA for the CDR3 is TGTGCCAGCACCCCACGAAGGGGGCGCAACACTGAAGCTTTCTTT.

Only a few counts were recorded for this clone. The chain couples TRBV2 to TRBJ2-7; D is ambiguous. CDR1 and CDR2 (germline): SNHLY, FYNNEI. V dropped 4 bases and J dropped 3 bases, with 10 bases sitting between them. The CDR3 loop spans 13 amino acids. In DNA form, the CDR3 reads TGTGCCAGCAGTGTTCTGGCAGTCTACGAGCAGTACTTC. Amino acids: CASSVLAVYEQYF.

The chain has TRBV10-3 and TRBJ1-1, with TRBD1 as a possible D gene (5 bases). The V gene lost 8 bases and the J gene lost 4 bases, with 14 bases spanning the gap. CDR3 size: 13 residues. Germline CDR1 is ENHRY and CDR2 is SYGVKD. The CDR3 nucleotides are TGTGCCATCGCCAAGGGGACGCTCACTGAAGCTTTCTTT. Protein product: CAIAKGTLTEAFF.

The chain's CDR3 is CASSDSSKNIQYF. CDR3 nucleotide sequence: TGTGCCAGCAGCGACAGCTCTAAAAACATTCAGTACTTC. This chain connects TRBV7-2 to TRBJ2-4, with D maybe TRBD1 (5 bases). This CDR3 contains 13 residues. The V end lost 5 bases, the J end lost 4 bases, and 9 bases lay between the germline ends. Looked up from germline, CDR1 is SGHTA and CDR2 is FQGNSA.

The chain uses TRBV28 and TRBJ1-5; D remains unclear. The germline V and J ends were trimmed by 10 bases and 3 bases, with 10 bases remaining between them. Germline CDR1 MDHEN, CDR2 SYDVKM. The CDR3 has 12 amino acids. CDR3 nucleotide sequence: TGTGCCACCGCTAAGTCCAATCAGCCCCAGCATTTT. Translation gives CATAKSNQPQHF.

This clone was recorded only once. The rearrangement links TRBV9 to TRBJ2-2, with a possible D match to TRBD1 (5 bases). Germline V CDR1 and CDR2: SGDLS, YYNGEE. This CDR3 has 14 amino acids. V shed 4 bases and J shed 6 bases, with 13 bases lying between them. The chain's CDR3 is CASSISQGSGELFF. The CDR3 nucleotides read TGTGCCAGCAGCATTTCGCAGGGATCCGGGGAGCTGTTTTTT.

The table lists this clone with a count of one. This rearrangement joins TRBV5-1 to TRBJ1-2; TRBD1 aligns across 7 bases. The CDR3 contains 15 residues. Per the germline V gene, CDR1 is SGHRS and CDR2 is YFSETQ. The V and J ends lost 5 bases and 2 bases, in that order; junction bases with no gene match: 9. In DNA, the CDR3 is TGCGCCAGCAGTTCTTCCGGGACAGCAAACTATGGCTACACCTTC. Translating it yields CASSSSGTANYGYTF.

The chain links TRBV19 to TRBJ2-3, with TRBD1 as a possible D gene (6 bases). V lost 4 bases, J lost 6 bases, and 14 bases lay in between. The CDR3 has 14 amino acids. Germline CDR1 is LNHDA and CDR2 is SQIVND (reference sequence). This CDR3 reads CASSTTGKGDTQYF. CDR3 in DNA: TGTGCCAGTAGTACCACAGGGAAGGGGGATACGCAGTATTTT.

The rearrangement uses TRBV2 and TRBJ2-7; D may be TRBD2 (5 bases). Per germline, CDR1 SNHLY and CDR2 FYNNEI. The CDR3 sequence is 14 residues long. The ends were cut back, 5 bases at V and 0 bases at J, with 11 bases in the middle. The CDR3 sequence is CASSSGLNSYEQYF. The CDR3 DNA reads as TGTGCCAGCAGTTCTGGACTTAACTCCTACGAGCAGTACTTC. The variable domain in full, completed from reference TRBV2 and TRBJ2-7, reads EPEVTQTPSHQVTQMGQEVILRCVPISNHLYFYWYRQILGQKVEFLVSFYNNEISEKSEIFDDQFSVERPDGSNFTLKIRSTKLEDSAMYFCASSSGLNSYEQYFGPGTRLTVT.

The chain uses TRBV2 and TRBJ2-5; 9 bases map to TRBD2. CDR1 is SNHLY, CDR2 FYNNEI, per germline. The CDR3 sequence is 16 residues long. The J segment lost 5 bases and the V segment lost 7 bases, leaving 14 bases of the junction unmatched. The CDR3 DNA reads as TGTGCCAGCATTCCAACCGGGACTAGCCCGGGGGAGACCCAGTACTTC. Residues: CASIPTGTSPGETQYF. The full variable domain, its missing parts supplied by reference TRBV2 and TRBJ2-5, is EPEVTQTPSHQVTQMGQEVILRCVPISNHLYFYWYRQILGQKVEFLVSFYNNEISEKSEIFDDQFSVERPDGSNFTLKIRSTKLEDSAMYFCASIPTGTSPGETQYFGPGTRLLVL.

The DNA for the CDR3 is TGTGCCAGCAGTCGGACATACACCGGGGAGCTGTTTTTT. Translated: CASSRTYTGELFF. The V gene is TRBV6-4, the J gene TRBJ2-2, with TRBD1 as a possible D gene (5 bases). Between the trimmed V and J ends, which lost 5 bases and 3 bases, there was a span of 7 bases. Germline V gives CDR1 MRHNA, CDR2 SNTAGT. This CDR3 has 13 amino acids.

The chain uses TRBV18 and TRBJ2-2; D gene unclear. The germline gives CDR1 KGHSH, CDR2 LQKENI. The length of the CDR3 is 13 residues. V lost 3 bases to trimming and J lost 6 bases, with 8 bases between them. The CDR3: CASSPQPPGELFF. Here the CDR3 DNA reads TGTGCCAGCTCACCTCAGCCCCCCGGGGAGCTGTTTTTT.

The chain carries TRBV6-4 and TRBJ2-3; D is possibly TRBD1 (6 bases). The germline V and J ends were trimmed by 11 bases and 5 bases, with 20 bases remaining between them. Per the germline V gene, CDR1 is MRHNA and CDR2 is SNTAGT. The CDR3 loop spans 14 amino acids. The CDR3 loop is CAPTRKTGKDTQYF. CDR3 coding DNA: TGTGCCCCAACCCGAAAAACAGGGAAAGATACGCAGTATTTT.

The CDR3 bases are TGTGCCAGCAGTTTAGGTGCAGGTTTGGCCTACGAGCAGTACTTC. Translation gives CASSLGAGLAYEQYF. The chain links TRBV27 to TRBJ2-7; D call uncertain. Germline CDR1 reads MNHEY; CDR2 reads SMNVEV (reference sequence). Trimming took off 2 bases at V and 2 bases at J, with 13 bases between the two ends. CDR3 length equals 15 residues.

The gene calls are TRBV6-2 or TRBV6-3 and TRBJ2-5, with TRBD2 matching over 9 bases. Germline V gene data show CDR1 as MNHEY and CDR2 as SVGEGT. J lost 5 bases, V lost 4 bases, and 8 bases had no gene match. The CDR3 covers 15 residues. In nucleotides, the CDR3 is TGTGCCAGCAGTTTCTCGCGCGGGGGGGCCGAGACCCAGTACTTC. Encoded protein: CASSFSRGGAETQYF.

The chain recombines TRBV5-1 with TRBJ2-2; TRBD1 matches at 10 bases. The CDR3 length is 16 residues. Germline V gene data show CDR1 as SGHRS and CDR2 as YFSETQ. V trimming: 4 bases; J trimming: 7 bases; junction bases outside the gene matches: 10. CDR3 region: CASSTRQGALSGELFF. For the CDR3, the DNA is TGCGCCAGCAGCACCCGACAGGGGGCGCTTAGCGGGGAGCTGTTTTTT.

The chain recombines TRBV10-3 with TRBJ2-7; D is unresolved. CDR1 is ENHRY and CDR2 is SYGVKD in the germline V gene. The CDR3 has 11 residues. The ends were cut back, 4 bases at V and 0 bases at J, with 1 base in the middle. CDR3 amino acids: CAISGSYEQYF. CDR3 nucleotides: TGTGCCATCAGTGGCTCCTACGAGCAGTACTTC.

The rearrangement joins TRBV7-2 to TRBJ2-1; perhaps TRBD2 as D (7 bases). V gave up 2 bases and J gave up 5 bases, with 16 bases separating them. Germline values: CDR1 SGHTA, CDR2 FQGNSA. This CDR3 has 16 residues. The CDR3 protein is CASSLPRGATNNEQFF. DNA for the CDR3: TGTGCCAGCAGCTTACCACGGGGGGCCACAAACAATGAGCAGTTCTTC.

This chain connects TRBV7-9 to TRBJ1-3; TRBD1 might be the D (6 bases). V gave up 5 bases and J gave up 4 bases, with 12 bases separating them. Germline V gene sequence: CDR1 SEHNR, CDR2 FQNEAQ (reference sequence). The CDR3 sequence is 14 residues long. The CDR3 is CASSAGQWGNTIYF. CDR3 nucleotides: TGTGCCAGCAGCGCGGGACAATGGGGAAACACCATATATTTT. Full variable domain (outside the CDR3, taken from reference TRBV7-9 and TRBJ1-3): DTGVSQNPRHKITKRGQNVTFRCDPISEHNRLYWYRQTLGQGPEFLTYFQNEAQLEKSRLLSDRFSAERPKGSFSTLEIQRTEQGDSAMYLCASSAGQWGNTIYFGEGSWLTVV.

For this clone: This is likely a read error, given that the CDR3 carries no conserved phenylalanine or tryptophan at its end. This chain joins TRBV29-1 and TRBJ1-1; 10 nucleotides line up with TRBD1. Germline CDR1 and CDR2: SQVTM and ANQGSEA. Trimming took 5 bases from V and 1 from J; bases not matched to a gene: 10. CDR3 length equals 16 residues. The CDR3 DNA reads TGCAGCGTTAACCACGGGACAGGGGCTTGGAACACTGAAGCTTTCCTT. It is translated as CSVNHGTGAWNTEAFL.

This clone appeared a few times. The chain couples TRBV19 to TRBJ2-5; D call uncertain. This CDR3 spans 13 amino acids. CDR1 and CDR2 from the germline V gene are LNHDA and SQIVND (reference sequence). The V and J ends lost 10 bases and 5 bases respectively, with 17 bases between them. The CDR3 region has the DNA TGTGCCACCAAGACACGCGTTGGTGAGACCCAGTACTTC. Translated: CATKTRVGETQYF.

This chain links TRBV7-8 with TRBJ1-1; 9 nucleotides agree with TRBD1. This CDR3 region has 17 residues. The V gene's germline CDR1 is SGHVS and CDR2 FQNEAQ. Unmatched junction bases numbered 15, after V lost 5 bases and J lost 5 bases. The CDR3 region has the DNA TGTGCCAGCAGCCCAGGGACAGGGAGGAATGTTAGGACTGAAGCTTTCTTT. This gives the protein CASSPGTGRNVRTEAFF.

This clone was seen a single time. CDR3 residues: CASSPLTGGGSPLHF. CDR3 in DNA: TGTGCCAGCAGCCCATTAACGGGTGGCGGATCTCCCCTCCACTTT. This rearrangement joins TRBV27 to TRBJ1-6; D call uncertain. This CDR3 spans 15 amino acids. Trimming left V 6 bases short and J 13 bases short, with 22 bases between. CDR1 and CDR2 from the germline V gene are MNHEY and SMNVEV (reference sequence).

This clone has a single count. CDR3 loop: CASSRAGFARTEAFF. The CDR3 coding sequence is TGTGCCAGCAGTCGCGCCGGGTTTGCGAGGACTGAAGCTTTCTTT. V usage is TRBV6-2 or TRBV6-3 and J usage is TRBJ1-1, with D unclear. Trimming cost V 5 bases and J 5 bases, with 18 bases left between them. The germline CDR1 and CDR2 sequences are MNHEY and SVGEGT. The CDR3 is 15 residues long.

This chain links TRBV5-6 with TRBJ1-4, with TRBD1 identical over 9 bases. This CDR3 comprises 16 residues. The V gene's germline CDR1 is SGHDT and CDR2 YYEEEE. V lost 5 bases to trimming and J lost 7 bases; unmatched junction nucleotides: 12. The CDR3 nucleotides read TGTGCCAGCAGGGGCTTACAGGGGGCCGGAGGTGAAAAACTGTTTTTT. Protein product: CASRGLQGAGGEKLFF.

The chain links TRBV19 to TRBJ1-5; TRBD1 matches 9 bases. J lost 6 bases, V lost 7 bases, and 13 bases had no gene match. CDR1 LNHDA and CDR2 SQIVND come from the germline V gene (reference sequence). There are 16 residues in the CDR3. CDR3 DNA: TGTGCCAGTACTGAGTGGGGACAGGGCGTGAGTCAGCCCCAGCATTTT. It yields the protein CASTEWGQGVSQPQHF.